This is a list of T cell receptor beta chains from one sample in a study of blood T cell repertoires in COVID-19. Only in-frame clones appear in the TCRdb table, and some are missing; sequencing was by immunoSEQ multiplex PCR. Of approximately 70,000 clones listed, 75% to 95% are singletons. What was sequenced was peripheral blood. The receptor set was obtained from a man aged 35 to 55 with COVID-19, enrolled during active disease. Both conserved end residues are part of each CDR3. Each record gives: clone size, J gene, D gene, CDR3 length, V gene, CDR3 protein, CDR3 DNA. The D gene is left open where the match is weak. Clone size is not always given. Where it is, it says once, few, many or a class for expanded clones.

clone_size: -; j_call: TRBJ2-1; d_call: TRBD2; cdr3_length: 15; v_call: TRBV5-1; cdr3_aa: CASSGGTTIMDEQFF; cdr3_nt: TGCGCCAGCAGCGGCGGGACTACCATAATGGATGAGCAGTTCTTC
clone_size: -; j_call: TRBJ1-4; d_call: TRBD1; cdr3_length: 15; v_call: TRBV13; cdr3_aa: CASSNRGRKLQKLFF; cdr3_nt: TGTGCCAGCAGCAATAGGGGGCGGAAGCTTCAAAAACTGTTTTTT
clone_size: few; j_call: TRBJ2-1; d_call: TRBD2; cdr3_length: 17; v_call: TRBV3-1/TRBV3-2; cdr3_aa: CASSQDQTGGPYNEQFF; cdr3_nt: TGTGCCAGCAGCCAAGATCAGACGGGGGGGCCATACAATGAGCAGTTCTTC
clone_size: once; j_call: TRBJ1-6; d_call: -; cdr3_length: 16; v_call: TRBV5-6; cdr3_aa: CASNHLDRRNNSPLHF; cdr3_nt: TGTGCCAGCAACCATCTTGACAGGCGAAATAATTCACCCCTCCACTTT
clone_size: -; j_call: TRBJ2-5; d_call: TRBD2; cdr3_length: 16; v_call: TRBV20-1; cdr3_aa: CSASPPSGGSQETQYF; cdr3_nt: TGCAGTGCTAGTCCCCCTAGCGGGGGGTCCCAAGAGACCCAGTACTTC
clone_size: -; j_call: TRBJ2-1; d_call: TRBD1; cdr3_length: 14; v_call: TRBV30; cdr3_aa: CAWSHRGPYNEQFF; cdr3_nt: TGTGCCTGGAGTCACAGGGGGCCCTACAATGAGCAGTTCTTC
clone_size: -; j_call: TRBJ2-5; d_call: -; cdr3_length: 13; v_call: TRBV18; cdr3_aa: CASSTNLQETQYF; cdr3_nt: TGTGCCAGCTCCACTAACCTACAAGAGACCCAGTACTTC
clone_size: few; j_call: TRBJ1-1; d_call: -; cdr3_length: 12; v_call: TRBV3-1/TRBV3-2; cdr3_aa: CASSLSDTEAFF; cdr3_nt: TGTGCCAGCAGCCTCTCGGACACTGAAGCTTTCTTT
clone_size: -; j_call: TRBJ1-4; d_call: TRBD1; cdr3_length: 14; v_call: TRBV2; cdr3_aa: CASRDRVGNEKLFF; cdr3_nt: TGTGCCAGCAGGGACAGGGTTGGAAATGAAAAACTGTTTTTT
clone_size: -; j_call: TRBJ2-3; d_call: TRBD1; cdr3_length: 15; v_call: TRBV6-5; cdr3_aa: CASFLGAGGPDTQYF; cdr3_nt: TGTGCCAGCTTCCTGGGGGCAGGGGGCCCAGATACGCAGTATTTT
clone_size: -; j_call: TRBJ2-2; d_call: -; cdr3_length: 14; v_call: TRBV28; cdr3_aa: CASSSPGGTGELFF; cdr3_nt: TGTGCCAGCAGCTCACCCGGGGGCACCGGGGAGCTGTTTTTT
clone_size: -; j_call: TRBJ2-5; d_call: -; cdr3_length: 15; v_call: TRBV7-3; cdr3_aa: CASSFQGGDQETQYF; cdr3_nt: TGTGCCAGCAGCTTCCAAGGCGGGGATCAAGAGACCCAGTACTTC
clone_size: once; j_call: TRBJ1-6; d_call: -; cdr3_length: 14; v_call: TRBV11-2; cdr3_aa: CASSFQVSESPLHF; cdr3_nt: TGTGCCAGCAGCTTTCAGGTTTCGGAATCACCCCTCCACTTT
clone_size: -; j_call: TRBJ2-5; d_call: TRBD2; cdr3_length: 15; v_call: TRBV5-1; cdr3_aa: CASSTSGGASETQYF; cdr3_nt: TGCGCCAGCAGCACTAGCGGGGGGGCCTCAGAGACCCAGTACTTC
clone_size: -; j_call: TRBJ1-5; d_call: TRBD1; cdr3_length: 15; v_call: TRBV6-6; cdr3_aa: CASSLYRGPAQPQHF; cdr3_nt: TGTGCCAGCAGTTTATACAGGGGGCCGGCTCAGCCCCAGCATTTT
clone_size: -; j_call: TRBJ2-3; d_call: TRBD1; cdr3_length: 14; v_call: TRBV10-3; cdr3_aa: CAIARQGPADTQYF; cdr3_nt: TGTGCCATTGCCCGACAGGGTCCAGCAGATACGCAGTATTTT
clone_size: -; j_call: TRBJ1-5; d_call: TRBD1; cdr3_length: 17; v_call: TRBV9; cdr3_aa: CASSQRTNRGGNQPQHF; cdr3_nt: TGTGCCAGCAGCCAACGAACTAACAGGGGTGGCAATCAGCCCCAGCATTTT
clone_size: -; j_call: TRBJ2-1; d_call: TRBD2; cdr3_length: 16; v_call: TRBV7-2; cdr3_aa: CASSLASGDRYNEQFF; cdr3_nt: TGTGCCAGCAGCTTAGCTAGCGGGGACCGCTACAATGAGCAGTTCTTC
clone_size: -; j_call: TRBJ1-4; d_call: -; cdr3_length: 14; v_call: TRBV7-2; cdr3_aa: CASSLGGYNEKLFF; cdr3_nt: TGTGCCAGCAGCTTAGGAGGGTATAATGAAAAACTGTTTTTT
clone_size: -; j_call: TRBJ1-2; d_call: -; cdr3_length: 14; v_call: TRBV14; cdr3_aa: CASSQVAANYGYTF; cdr3_nt: TGTGCCAGCAGCCAAGTAGCAGCTAACTATGGCTACACCTTC
clone_size: -; j_call: TRBJ2-3; d_call: -; cdr3_length: 15; v_call: TRBV7-9; cdr3_aa: CASSQQDSTTDTQYF; cdr3_nt: TGTGCCAGCAGCCAACAAGATAGCACGACAGATACGCAGTATTTT
clone_size: -; j_call: TRBJ2-1; d_call: -; cdr3_length: 16; v_call: TRBV18; cdr3_aa: CASSPMEGFSYNEQFF; cdr3_nt: TGTGCCAGCTCACCCATGGAGGGCTTCTCCTACAATGAGCAGTTCTTC
clone_size: -; j_call: TRBJ2-3; d_call: TRBD2; cdr3_length: 15; v_call: TRBV5-4; cdr3_aa: CASSLDGGAEVTQYF; cdr3_nt: TGTGCCAGCAGCTTGGACGGGGGGGCCGAAGTAACGCAGTATTTT
clone_size: -; j_call: TRBJ2-5; d_call: TRBD2; cdr3_length: 13; v_call: TRBV19; cdr3_aa: CASSGTRTETQYF; cdr3_nt: TGTGCCAGTAGCGGGACTAGAACCGAGACCCAGTACTTC
clone_size: once; j_call: TRBJ2-1; d_call: -; cdr3_length: 12; v_call: TRBV29-1; cdr3_aa: CSVGPGGDEQFF; cdr3_nt: TGCAGCGTGGGGCCCGGTGGGGATGAGCAGTTCTTC
clone_size: -; j_call: TRBJ2-2; d_call: -; cdr3_length: 13; v_call: TRBV12-3/TRBV12-4; cdr3_aa: CASSPQIAGELFF; cdr3_nt: TGTGCCAGCAGTCCCCAGATTGCCGGGGAGCTGTTTTTT
clone_size: -; j_call: TRBJ2-3; d_call: -; cdr3_length: 16; v_call: TRBV7-2; cdr3_aa: CASSTSPWPITDTQYF; cdr3_nt: TGTGCCAGCAGCACCTCACCCTGGCCAATCACAGATACGCAGTATTTT
clone_size: -; j_call: TRBJ2-7; d_call: -; cdr3_length: 12; v_call: TRBV12-3/TRBV12-4; cdr3_aa: CASSLDNYEQYF; cdr3_nt: TGTGCCAGCAGTTTAGACAACTACGAGCAGTACTTC
clone_size: -; j_call: TRBJ1-1; d_call: TRBD1; cdr3_length: 16; v_call: TRBV5-1; cdr3_aa: CASRLDRGPPDTEAFF; cdr3_nt: TGCGCCAGCAGACTCGACAGGGGGCCACCTGACACTGAAGCTTTCTTT
clone_size: -; j_call: TRBJ2-2; d_call: -; cdr3_length: 14; v_call: TRBV28; cdr3_aa: CASSPGGNTGELFF; cdr3_nt: TGTGCCAGCAGCCCCGGGGGGAACACCGGGGAGCTGTTTTTT
clone_size: -; j_call: TRBJ2-3; d_call: TRBD2; cdr3_length: 16; v_call: TRBV10-1; cdr3_aa: CASSESASGATDTQYF; cdr3_nt: TGCGCCAGCAGTGAGTCGGCTAGCGGGGCCACAGATACGCAGTATTTT